This T cell receptor beta chain is from a study of OX40 agonist ivuxolimab in advanced cancers. For the study at large: Three patients showed partial responses: one hepatocellular carcinoma and two cutaneous melanoma cases.

Study-wide results and caveats: What antigens the expanded peripheral T cells recognized was never established. Averaged across samples, CD8+ T cells carried more expanded clones than CD4+ did.

The V end lost 4 bases, the J end lost 2 bases, and 17 bases lay between the germline ends. Germline loops: CDR1 SNHLY, CDR2 FYNNEI. This CDR3 has 16 amino acids. Details on this clone: Antigen unknown.

Assay: immunoSEQ multiplex PCR; the TCRdb copy retains only in-frame clones and omits some. Of 65,000 to 95,000 clones listed, more than 85% are singletons. The J gene is TRBJ2-5, the V gene TRBV2, with D perhaps TRBD1 (7 bases). The TCR comes from an adult with an advanced solid tumor such as melanoma, head and neck, liver or kidney cancer. The sample was CD4+ or CD8+ T cells sorted from blood, taken in a trial of the OX40 agonist ivuxolimab. The DNA for the CDR3 is TGTGCCAGCAGTGCTCGACAGGGAGGACCACAAGAGACCCAGTACTTC. It is translated as CASSARQGGPQETQYF. Full variable domain (missing parts from reference TRBV2 and TRBJ2-5): EPEVTQTPSHQVTQMGQEVILRCVPISNHLYFYWYRQILGQKVEFLVSFYNNEISEKSEIFDDQFSVERPDGSNFTLKIRSTKLEDSAMYFCASSARQGGPQETQYFGPGTRLLVL.